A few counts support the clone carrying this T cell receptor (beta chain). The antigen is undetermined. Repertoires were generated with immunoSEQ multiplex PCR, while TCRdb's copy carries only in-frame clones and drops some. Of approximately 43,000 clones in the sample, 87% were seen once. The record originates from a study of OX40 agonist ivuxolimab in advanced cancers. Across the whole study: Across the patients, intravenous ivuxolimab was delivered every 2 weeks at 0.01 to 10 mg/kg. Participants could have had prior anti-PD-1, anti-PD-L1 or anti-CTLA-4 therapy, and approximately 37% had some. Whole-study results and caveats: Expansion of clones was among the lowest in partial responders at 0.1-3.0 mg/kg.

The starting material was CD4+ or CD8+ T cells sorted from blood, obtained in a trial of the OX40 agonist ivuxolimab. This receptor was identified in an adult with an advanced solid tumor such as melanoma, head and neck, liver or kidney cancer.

The CDR3 sequence is CASRDTGGSAEAFF. The CDR3 bases are TGTGCCAGCAGAGATACAGGGGGTAGCGCTGAAGCTTTCTTT. This rearrangement joins TRBV6-6 to TRBJ1-1; TRBD1 agrees at 8 bases. With 6 bases clipped from V and 6 bases from J, the junction kept 9 bases outside the gene matches. Germline V gene data show CDR1 as MNHNY and CDR2 as SVGAGI (reference sequence). This CDR3 is built from 14 residues.